The 14 T cell receptor beta chains reported below all come from one sample, sequenced in a study of OX40 agonist ivuxolimab in advanced cancers. Assay used: immunoSEQ multiplex PCR; TCRdb lists only in-frame clones, some missing. The sample records more than 50,000 clones, about 85% being singletons. This specimen consisted of CD4+ or CD8+ T cells sorted from blood, obtained in a trial of the OX40 agonist ivuxolimab. Receptor source: an adult with an advanced solid tumor such as melanoma, head and neck, liver or kidney cancer.

The chain joins TRBV5-4 to TRBJ2-1, with 15 positions matching TRBD2. Losses at the gene ends were 5 bases for V and 7 bases for J; bases not matched to a gene: 10. The CDR3 sequence is 17 residues long. Germline V lookup: CDR1 SGHNT, CDR2 YYREEE (reference sequence). Here the CDR3 DNA reads TGTGCCAGCAGTCTGGGGGACGGGACTAGCGGGAGGAATGAGCAGTTCTTC. This gives the protein CASSLGDGTSGRNEQFF.

This rearrangement joins TRBV4-1 to TRBJ2-7, with D possibly TRBD2 on 7 matching bases. Looked up from germline, CDR1 is MGHRA and CDR2 is YSYEKL. The V gene lost 1 base and the J gene lost 9 bases, with 25 bases spanning the gap. This CDR3 has 17 amino acids. CDR3 DNA sequence: TGCGCCAGCAGCCAAGCGGTTGGGGGGGACATGTTTCAGGGGCAGTACTTC. As protein: CASSQAVGGDMFQGQYF.

The CDR3 sequence: CAWSTGYEQYF. The CDR3 DNA follows: TGTGCCTGGAGTACAGGCTACGAGCAGTACTTC. The chain couples TRBV30 to TRBJ2-7; D may be TRBD1 (5 bases). Trimming stripped 2 bases from V and 3 bases from J, with 5 bases between. CDR1 GTSNPN and CDR2 SVGIG come from the germline V gene (reference sequence). This CDR3 spans 11 amino acids. The full variable domain, its missing parts supplied by reference TRBV30 and TRBJ2-7, is SQTIHQWPATLVQPVGSPLSLECTVEGTSNPNLYWYRQAAGRGLQLLFYSVGIGQISSEVPQNLSASRPQDRQFILSSKKLLLSDSGFYLCAWSTGYEQYFGPGTRLTVT.

V usage is TRBV28 and J usage is TRBJ1-5, with a tentative D call TRBD1 (5 bases). CDR3 size: 15 residues. From germline, CDR1 is MDHEN and CDR2 SYDVKM. Trimming removed 7 bases from V and 9 bases from J, with 22 bases in between. The CDR3 protein is CASTLVGQGVAPQHF. The CDR3 DNA is TGTGCCAGCACTCTCGTTGGGCAGGGAGTTGCGCCCCAGCATTTT.

The V gene is TRBV5-1, the J gene TRBJ2-7; 9 positions match TRBD1. The trim removed 5 bases at V and 0 bases at J, leaving 9 bases unmatched. Germline V gene data show CDR1 as SGHRS and CDR2 as YFSETQ. The CDR3 extends over 16 amino acids. The CDR3: CASSQTGGAISYEQYF. CDR3 nucleotides: TGCGCCAGCAGTCAGACAGGGGGTGCAATCTCCTACGAGCAGTACTTC.

This chain links TRBV4-2 with TRBJ2-3; D uncertain. Germline CDR1 and CDR2: LGHNA and YNFKEQ. V dropped 7 bases and J dropped 0 bases, with 8 bases sitting between them. The CDR3 sequence is 13 residues long. The CDR3 DNA reads TGTGCCAGCAAAGTGGTTAGCACAGATACGCAGTATTTT. Its protein is CASKVVSTDTQYF.

The V gene is TRBV14, the J gene TRBJ2-3; 7 nucleotides line up with TRBD2. The V gene end was trimmed by 3 bases and the J gene end by 2 bases; junction bases not matched to a gene: 5. Germline CDR1 and CDR2: SGHDN and FVKESK. This CDR3 comprises 15 residues. CDR3 amino acids: CASSQTGLPTDTQYF. In DNA form, the CDR3 reads TGTGCCAGCAGCCAGACGGGACTACCCACAGATACGCAGTATTTT. Combining the CDR3 with reference TRBV14 and TRBJ2-3 gives the whole variable domain EAGVTQFPSHSVIEKGQTVTLRCDPISGHDNLYWYRRVMGKEIKFLLHFVKESKQDESGMPNNRFLAERTGGTYSTLKVQPAELEDSGVYFCASSQTGLPTDTQYFGPGTRLTVL.

The chain uses TRBV7-2 and TRBJ2-1, with 7 bases matching TRBD1. The ends lost 2 bases at V and 4 bases at J; junction bases unmatched: 8. The CDR3 extends over 16 amino acids. Germline V CDR1 and CDR2: SGHTA, FQGNSA. DNA for the CDR3: TGTGCCAGCAGCTTAACAGGGGCCTTAATTTACAATGAGCAGTTCTTC. Translating it yields CASSLTGALIYNEQFF.

Only a few counts were recorded for this clone. J is TRBJ1-2 and V is TRBV15; TRBD1 is a possible D gene (5 bases). The CDR3 loop spans 18 amino acids. Trimming left V 0 bases short and J 8 bases short, with 25 bases between. The germline gives CDR1 LNHNV, CDR2 YYDKDF (reference sequence). CDR3 DNA: TGTGCCACCAGCAGAGATTCGGTCACCCACCTTGGGGCGCAGGGCTACACCTTC. Its translation: CATSRDSVTHLGAQGYTF. Together with reference TRBV15 and TRBJ1-2, the CDR3 gives the full variable domain: DAMVIQNPRYQVTQFGKPVTLSCSQTLNHNVMYWYQQKSSQAPKLLFHYYDKDFNNEADTPDNFQSRRPNTSFCFLDIRSPGLGDTAMYLCATSRDSVTHLGAQGYTFGSGTRLTVV.

DNA for the CDR3: TGTGCCCTATCCCCCGGGGGGGCCGGGGCCAACGTCCTGACTTTC. Amino acids: CALSPGGAGANVLTF. V and J are TRBV6-1 and TRBJ2-6; 8 bases map to TRBD2. Trimming removed 11 bases from V and 4 bases from J; junction bases left unmatched: 10. Germline V gene lookup returns CDR1 MNHNS and CDR2 SASEGT. The length of the CDR3 is 15 residues.

A remark on this clone: At the DNA level, this CDR3 is encoded by other sequences in the same sample as well. This chain connects TRBV10-3 to TRBJ2-1; D call uncertain. Trimming removed 1 base from V and 5 bases from J, with 6 bases in between. The germline V gene has CDR1 ENHRY and CDR2 SYGVKD. The CDR3 totals 13 residues. CDR3 coding DNA: TGTGCCATCAGTGAGTTGCGAGACAATGAGCAGTTCTTC. Translating gives CAISELRDNEQFF.

The V and J genes are TRBV6-5 and TRBJ1-1; D remains ambiguous. Trimming took 2 bases from V and 3 from J, leaving 4 bases between them. The V gene's germline CDR1 is MNHEY and CDR2 SVGAGI. This CDR3 spans 12 amino acids. This CDR3 reads CASSYGDTEAFF. In DNA form, the CDR3 reads TGTGCCAGCAGTTACGGCGACACTGAAGCTTTCTTT.

The DNA of the CDR3 is TGTGCCAGCAGTTTTACAATCGTGAATACGCAGTATTTT. It specifies CASSFTIVNTQYF. This chain links TRBV27 with TRBJ2-3; D gene uncertain. Germline V gene lookup returns CDR1 MNHEY and CDR2 SMNVEV (reference sequence). Trimming pared 3 bases from V and 7 bases from J, leaving 11 bases between. CDR3 length equals 13 residues.

The chain has TRBV11-2 and TRBJ2-5; unclear D gene. This CDR3 comprises 14 residues. Per the germline V gene, CDR1 is SGHAT and CDR2 is FQNNGV. V was clipped by 3 bases and J by 2 bases, with 10 bases between them. CDR3 in amino acids: CASSFSTIQETQYF. CDR3 nucleotides: TGTGCCAGCAGCTTCTCCACAATTCAAGAGACCCAGTACTTC.